A selection of T cell receptor beta chains follows, all from one sample in a study of beta chain features in type 1 diabetes. Assay used: immunoSEQ multiplex PCR; TCRdb lists only in-frame clones, some missing. The table records about 370,000 clones, roughly 15% of them present only once. The sequencing sample was made of naive CD4+ T cells from blood. These receptors were taken from a woman aged 18-35 years in good health. Each CDR3 is given with its conserved first and last residue. Each record gives: CDR3 length, J gene, V gene, D gene, clone size, CDR3 protein, CDR3 DNA. The D gene is left open where the match is weak. Only some rows state a clone size, as once, few, many or a class for expanded clones.

>13|TRBJ1-1|TRBV7-2|-|-
CASSVTVNTEAFF
TGTGCCAGCAGTGTAACAGTGAACACTGAAGCTTTCTTT
>16|TRBJ2-6|TRBV15|-|-
CATSRVLQIRANVLTF
TGTGCCACCAGCAGAGTGTTACAGATAAGGGCCAACGTCCTGACTTTC
>15|TRBJ2-1|TRBV19|-|-
CASTSAKRIPNEQFF
TGTGCCAGTACCTCCGCCAAGCGGATACCCAATGAGCAGTTCTTC
>14|TRBJ1-2|TRBV28|-|-
CASSFQGGNYGYTF
TGTGCCAGCAGTTTCCAAGGAGGGAACTATGGCTACACCTTC
>13|TRBJ2-5|TRBV25-1|-|few
CASSLPGQETQYF
TGTGCCAGCAGTCTACCAGGCCAAGAGACCCAGTACTTC
>15|TRBJ2-2|TRBV9|-|-
CASSVSRRDTGELFF
TGTGCCAGCAGCGTATCTAGGAGGGACACCGGGGAGCTGTTTTTT
>14|TRBJ2-1|TRBV9|TRBD2|few
CASSVGTNANEQFF
TGTGCCAGCAGCGTCGGGACTAACGCGAATGAGCAGTTCTTC
>15|TRBJ1-2|TRBV29-1|-|-
CSAGGTGTSNYGYTF
TGCAGCGCTGGTGGCACAGGGACCTCTAACTATGGCTACACCTTC
>15|TRBJ1-2|TRBV9|-|few
CASSPSGTTNYGYTF
TGTGCCAGCAGCCCGAGCGGGACAACTAACTATGGCTACACCTTC
>14|TRBJ2-3|TRBV7-2|-|-
CASSFKASTDTQYF
TGTGCCAGCAGCTTTAAAGCTAGCACAGATACGCAGTATTTT
>14|TRBJ1-2|TRBV5-1|TRBD1|-
CASSRADRAYGYTF
TGCGCCAGCAGCCGGGCGGACAGGGCATATGGCTACACCTTC
>13|TRBJ1-2|TRBV18|TRBD1|few
CASSPGQNYGYTF
TGTGCCAGCTCACCGGGACAGAACTATGGCTACACCTTC
>14|TRBJ1-3|TRBV29-1|-|few
CSVERGISGNTIYF
TGCAGCGTTGAAAGGGGCATCTCTGGAAACACCATATATTTT
>14|TRBJ1-2|TRBV5-4|TRBD1|few
CASSPETGIYGYTF
TGTGCCAGCAGCCCGGAGACAGGGATCTATGGCTACACCTTC
>13|TRBJ1-2|TRBV7-9|-|few
CASSLLTPYGYTF
TGTGCCAGCAGCTTACTAACTCCCTATGGCTACACCTTC
>15|TRBJ2-1|TRBV9|TRBD2|-
CASSVGGVTSSEQFF
TGTGCCAGCAGCGTAGGAGGGGTGACTAGCAGTGAGCAGTTCTTC
>16|TRBJ1-2|TRBV30|-|few
CAWRSEGVPLWEGYTF
TGTGCCTGGAGATCTGAGGGGGTTCCCCTATGGGAGGGCTACACCTTC
>13|TRBJ2-1|TRBV5-1|TRBD1|few
CASSYRQGGEQFF
TGCGCCAGCAGCTACCGACAGGGTGGTGAGCAGTTCTTC
>15|TRBJ2-7|TRBV6-5|TRBD2|few
CASRGLDKEFNEQYF
TGTGCCAGCAGAGGACTAGACAAGGAGTTTAACGAGCAGTACTTC
>15|TRBJ2-5|TRBV27|-|-
CASSLYGVSQETQYF
TGTGCCAGCAGTTTATATGGAGTATCCCAAGAGACCCAGTACTTC
>12|TRBJ2-7|TRBV9|-|-
CASSLRRDEQYF
TGTGCCAGCAGCCTACGACGGGACGAGCAGTACTTC
>11|TRBJ2-1|TRBV9|-|few
CASAYHNEQFF
TGTGCCAGCGCCTACCACAATGAGCAGTTCTTC
>11|TRBJ2-3|TRBV20-1|TRBD1|few
CSVTPGQGPNF
TGCAGTGTCACCCCGGGACAGGGGCCTAATTTT
>15|TRBJ1-5|TRBV5-1|-|-
CASSPGAGSYQPQHF
TGCGCCAGCAGCCCTGGGGCAGGCTCTTATCAGCCCCAGCATTTT
>14|TRBJ2-7|TRBV28|TRBD1|once
CASSQGASTFEQYF
TGTGCCAGCAGTCAGGGGGCAAGTACCTTCGAGCAGTACTTC
>12|TRBJ2-5|TRBV28|TRBD1|few
CASRGGTETQYF
TGTGCCAGCAGAGGGGGCACAGAGACCCAGTACTTC
>13|TRBJ2-7|TRBV29-1|-|-
CSVAQGDSYEQYF
TGCAGCGTTGCACAGGGAGACTCCTACGAGCAGTACTTC
>16|TRBJ2-7|TRBV23-1|-|-
CASILKWGLRAAEQYF
TGCGCCAGCATCCTAAAATGGGGGCTCAGGGCAGCCGAGCAGTACTTC
>16|TRBJ2-1|TRBV10-3|-|few
CAISGNGRESYNEQFF
TGTGCCATCAGTGGCAACGGGAGAGAGTCCTACAATGAGCAGTTCTTC
>13|TRBJ2-7|TRBV30|-|-
CAWSIGFLYEQYF
TGTGCCTGGAGTATCGGTTTCTTATACGAGCAGTACTTC
>11|TRBJ2-1|TRBV4-2|-|few
CASSQDVAQFF
TGTGCCAGCAGCCAAGATGTGGCGCAGTTCTTC
>14|TRBJ2-7|TRBV6-5|TRBD2|-
CASSASGHSYEQYF
TGTGCCAGCAGCGCTAGCGGGCACTCCTACGAGCAGTACTTC
>12|TRBJ2-2|TRBV9|-|-
CASNRLFRELFF
TGTGCCAGCAACCGACTGTTCAGGGAGCTGTTTTTT
>15|TRBJ2-5|TRBV28|TRBD1|few
CASSQDRGSWETQYF
TGTGCCAGCAGTCAAGACAGGGGGTCGTGGGAGACCCAGTACTTC
>17|TRBJ2-3|TRBV7-9|TRBD2|-
CASSPPTSGVLTDTQYF
TGTGCCAGCAGCCCTCCTACTAGCGGCGTCCTCACAGATACGCAGTATTTT
>13|TRBJ2-1|TRBV11-2|-|-
CASSGRDFNEQFF
TGTGCCAGCAGCGGAAGGGACTTCAATGAGCAGTTCTTC
>13|TRBJ1-5|TRBV19|-|few
CASSKGQGRFQHF
TGTGCCAGTAGTAAGGGGCAGGGAAGGTTCCAGCATTTT